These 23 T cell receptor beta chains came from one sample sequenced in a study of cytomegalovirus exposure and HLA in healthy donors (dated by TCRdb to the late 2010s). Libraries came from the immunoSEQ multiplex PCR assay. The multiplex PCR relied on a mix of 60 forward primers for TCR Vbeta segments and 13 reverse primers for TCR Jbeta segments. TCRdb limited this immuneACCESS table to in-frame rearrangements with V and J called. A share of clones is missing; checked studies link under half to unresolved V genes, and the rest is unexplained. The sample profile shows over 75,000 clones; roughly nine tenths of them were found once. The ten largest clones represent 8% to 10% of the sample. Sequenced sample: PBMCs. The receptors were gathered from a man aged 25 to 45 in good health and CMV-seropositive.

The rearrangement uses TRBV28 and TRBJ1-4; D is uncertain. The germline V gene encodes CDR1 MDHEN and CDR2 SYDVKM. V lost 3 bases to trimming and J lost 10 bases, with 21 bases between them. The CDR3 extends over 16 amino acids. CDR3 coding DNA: TGTGCCAGCAGTTTCCCGTTCACCGGGCCCCGGGGAAAACTGTTTTTT. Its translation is CASSFPFTGPRGKLFF.

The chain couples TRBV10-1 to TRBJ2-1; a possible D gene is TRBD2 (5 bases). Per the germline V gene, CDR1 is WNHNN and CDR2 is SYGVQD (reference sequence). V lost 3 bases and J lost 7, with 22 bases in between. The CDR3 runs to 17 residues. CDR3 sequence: CASSDLRLSGFTNEQFF. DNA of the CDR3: TGCGCCAGCAGTGATCTCCGCCTGAGCGGCTTTACAAATGAGCAGTTCTTC.

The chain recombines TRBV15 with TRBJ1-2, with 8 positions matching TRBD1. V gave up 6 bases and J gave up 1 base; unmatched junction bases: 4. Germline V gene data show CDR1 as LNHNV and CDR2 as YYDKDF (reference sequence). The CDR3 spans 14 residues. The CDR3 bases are TGTGCCACCAGTGTACAGGGGGGTAACTATGGCTACACCTTC. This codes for CATSVQGGNYGYTF.

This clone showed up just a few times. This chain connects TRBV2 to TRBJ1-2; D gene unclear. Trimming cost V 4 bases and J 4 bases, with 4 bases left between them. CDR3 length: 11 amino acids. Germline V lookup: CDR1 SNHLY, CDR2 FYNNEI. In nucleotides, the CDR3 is TGTGCCAGCAGTGTTCTCTATGGCTACACCTTC. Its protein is CASSVLYGYTF.

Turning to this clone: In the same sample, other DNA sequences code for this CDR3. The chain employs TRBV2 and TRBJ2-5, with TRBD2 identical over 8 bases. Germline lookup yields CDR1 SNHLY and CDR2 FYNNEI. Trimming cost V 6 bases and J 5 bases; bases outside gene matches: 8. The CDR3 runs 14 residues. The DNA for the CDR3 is TGTGCCAGCAGACTCGGACTAGCTCAGGAGACCCAGTACTTC. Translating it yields CASRLGLAQETQYF.

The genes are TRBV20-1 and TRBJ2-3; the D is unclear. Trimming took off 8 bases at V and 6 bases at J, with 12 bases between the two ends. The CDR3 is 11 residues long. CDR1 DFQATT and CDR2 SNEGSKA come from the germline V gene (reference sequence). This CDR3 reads CSFMGSDTQYF. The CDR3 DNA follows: TGCAGTTTTATGGGCTCGGATACGCAGTATTTT.

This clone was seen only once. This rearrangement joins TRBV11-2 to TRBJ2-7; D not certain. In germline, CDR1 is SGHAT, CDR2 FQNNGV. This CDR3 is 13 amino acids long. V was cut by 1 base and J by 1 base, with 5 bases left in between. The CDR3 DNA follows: TGTGCCAGCAGCTTAGCGGGTTCCTACGAGCAGTACTTC. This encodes CASSLAGSYEQYF.

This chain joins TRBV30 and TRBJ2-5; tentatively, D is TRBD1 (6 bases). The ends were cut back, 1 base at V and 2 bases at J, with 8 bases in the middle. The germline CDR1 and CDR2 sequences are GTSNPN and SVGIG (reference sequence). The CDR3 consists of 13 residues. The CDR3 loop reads CAWSGTAQETQYF. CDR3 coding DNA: TGTGCCTGGAGTGGGACAGCTCAAGAGACCCAGTACTTC.

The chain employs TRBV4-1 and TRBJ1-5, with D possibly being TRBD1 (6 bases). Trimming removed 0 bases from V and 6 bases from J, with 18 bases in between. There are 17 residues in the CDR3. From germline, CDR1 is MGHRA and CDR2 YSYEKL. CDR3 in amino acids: CASSQERGGGHGQPQHF. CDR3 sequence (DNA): TGCGCCAGCAGCCAAGAACGCGGGGGCGGGCACGGTCAGCCCCAGCATTTT.

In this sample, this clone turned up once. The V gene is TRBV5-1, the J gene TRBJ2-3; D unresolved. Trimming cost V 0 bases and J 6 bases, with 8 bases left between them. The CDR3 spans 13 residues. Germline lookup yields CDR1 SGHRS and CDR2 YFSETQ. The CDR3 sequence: CASSLEVGDTQYF. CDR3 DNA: TGCGCCAGCAGCTTGGAAGTCGGGGATACGCAGTATTTT. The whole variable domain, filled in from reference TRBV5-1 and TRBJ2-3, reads KAGVTQTPRYLIKTRGQQVTLSCSPISGHRSVSWYQQTPGQGLQFLFEYFSETQRNKGNFPGRFSGRQFSNSRSEMNVSTLELGDSALYLCASSLEVGDTQYFGPGTRLTVL.

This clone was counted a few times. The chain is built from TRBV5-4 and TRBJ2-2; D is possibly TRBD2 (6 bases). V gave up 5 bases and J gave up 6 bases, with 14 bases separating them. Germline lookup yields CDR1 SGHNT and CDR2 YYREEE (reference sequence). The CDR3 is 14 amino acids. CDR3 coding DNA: TGTGCCAGCAGTTGGGACTCCGGGGCCGGGGAGCTGTTTTTT. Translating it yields CASSWDSGAGELFF.

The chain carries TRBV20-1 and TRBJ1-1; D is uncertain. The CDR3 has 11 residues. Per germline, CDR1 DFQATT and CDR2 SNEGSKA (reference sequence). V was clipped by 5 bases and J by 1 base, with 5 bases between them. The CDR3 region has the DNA TGCAGTGCTCACAGGAACACTGAAGCTTTCTTT. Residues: CSAHRNTEAFF.

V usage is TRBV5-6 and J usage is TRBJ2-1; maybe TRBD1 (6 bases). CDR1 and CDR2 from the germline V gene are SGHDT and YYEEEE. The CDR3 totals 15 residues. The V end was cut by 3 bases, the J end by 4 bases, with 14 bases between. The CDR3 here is CASSYGTGIYNEQFF. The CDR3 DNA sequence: TGTGCCAGCAGCTACGGAACAGGGATTTACAATGAGCAGTTCTTC. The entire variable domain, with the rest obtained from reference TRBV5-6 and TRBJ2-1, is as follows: DAGVTQSPTHLIKTRGQQVTLRCSPKSGHDTVSWYQQALGQGPQFIFQYYEEEERQRGNFPDRFSGHQFPNYSSELNVNALLLGDSALYLCASSYGTGIYNEQFFGPGTRLTVL.

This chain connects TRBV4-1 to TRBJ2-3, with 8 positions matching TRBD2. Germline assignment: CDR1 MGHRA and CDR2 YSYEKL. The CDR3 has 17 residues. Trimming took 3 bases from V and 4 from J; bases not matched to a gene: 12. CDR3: CASSQILGLGLADTQYF. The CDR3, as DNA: TGCGCCAGCAGCCAGATCCTGGGACTAGGTCTCGCAGATACGCAGTATTTT.

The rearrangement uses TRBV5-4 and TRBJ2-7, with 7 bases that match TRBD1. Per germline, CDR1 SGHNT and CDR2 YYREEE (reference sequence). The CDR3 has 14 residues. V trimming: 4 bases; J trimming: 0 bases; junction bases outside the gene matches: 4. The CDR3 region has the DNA TGTGCCAGCAGCAGACAGGGTGGCTCCTACGAGCAGTACTTC. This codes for CASSRQGGSYEQYF.

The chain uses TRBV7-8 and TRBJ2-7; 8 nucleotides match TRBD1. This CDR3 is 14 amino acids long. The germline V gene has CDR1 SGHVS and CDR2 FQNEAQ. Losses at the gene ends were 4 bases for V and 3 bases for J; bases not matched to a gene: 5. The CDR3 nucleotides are TGTGCCAGCAGCTCCACGGGACAGGACTACGAGCAGTACTTC. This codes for CASSSTGQDYEQYF.

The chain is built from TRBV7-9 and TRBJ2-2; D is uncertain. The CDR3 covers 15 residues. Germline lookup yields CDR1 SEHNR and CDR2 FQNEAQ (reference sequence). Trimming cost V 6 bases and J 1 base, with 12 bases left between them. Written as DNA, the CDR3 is TGTGCCAGCAGACGTCCGACTGAGAACACCGGGGAGCTGTTTTTT. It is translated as CASRRPTENTGELFF.

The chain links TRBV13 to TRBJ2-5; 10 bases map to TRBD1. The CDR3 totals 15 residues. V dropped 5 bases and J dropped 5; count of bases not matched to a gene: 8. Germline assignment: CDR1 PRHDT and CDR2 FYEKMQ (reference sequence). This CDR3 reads CASSLRDRGGETQYF. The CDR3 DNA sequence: TGTGCCAGCAGCCTCCGGGACAGGGGAGGGGAGACCCAGTACTTC. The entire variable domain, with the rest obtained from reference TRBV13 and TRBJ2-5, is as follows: AAGVIQSPRHLIKEKRETATLKCYPIPRHDTVYWYQQGPGQDPQFLISFYEKMQSDKGSIPDRFSAQQFSDYHSELNMSSLELGDSALYFCASSLRDRGGETQYFGPGTRLLVL.

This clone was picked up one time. The chain's CDR3 is CASSRQGLGTDTQYF. The CDR3 DNA reads as TGTGCCAGCAGCCGACAGGGTCTTGGCACAGATACGCAGTATTTT. This chain uses TRBV7-2 with TRBJ2-3, with 7 bases fitting TRBD1. Per germline, CDR1 SGHTA and CDR2 FQGNSA. The CDR3 runs to 15 residues. V lost 5 bases, J lost 1 base, and 6 bases stayed unmatched.

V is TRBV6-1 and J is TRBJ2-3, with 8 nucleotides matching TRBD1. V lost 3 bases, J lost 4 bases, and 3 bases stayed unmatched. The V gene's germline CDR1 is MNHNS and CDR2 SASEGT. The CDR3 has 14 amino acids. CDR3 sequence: CASSDRGRADTQYF. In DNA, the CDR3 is TGTGCCAGCAGTGACAGGGGGCGGGCAGATACGCAGTATTTT.

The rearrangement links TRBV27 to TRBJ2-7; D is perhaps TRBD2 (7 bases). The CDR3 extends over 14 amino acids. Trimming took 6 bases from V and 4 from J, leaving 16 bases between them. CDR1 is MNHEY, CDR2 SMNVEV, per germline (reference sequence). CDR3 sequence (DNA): TGTGCCAGCAGGGCCGGGGGGCGATCTTACGAGCAGTACTTC. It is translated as CASRAGGRSYEQYF.

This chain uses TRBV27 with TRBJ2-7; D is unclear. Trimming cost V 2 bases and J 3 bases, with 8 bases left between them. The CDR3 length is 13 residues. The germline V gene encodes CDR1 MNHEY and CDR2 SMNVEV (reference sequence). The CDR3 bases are TGTGCCAGCAGTTTAACCGGTTACTACGAGCAGTACTTC. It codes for CASSLTGYYEQYF.

The CDR3 loop reads CASSTDSSYNEQFF. CDR3 nucleotide sequence: TGTGCCAGCAGCACGGACTCCTCCTACAATGAGCAGTTCTTC. The J gene is TRBJ2-1, the V gene TRBV5-4; a possible D gene is TRBD2 (5 bases). The V and J ends lost 4 bases and 0 bases respectively, with 8 bases between them. There are 14 residues in the CDR3. Germline V lookup: CDR1 SGHNT, CDR2 YYREEE (reference sequence).